The sequence of this T cell receptor beta chain was determined in a study of shared clonotypes between healthy human individuals. Points from the study as a whole: Generally, estimated richness proved larger in naive subsets than it did in memory subsets. A few donors had around 5% of their naive CD4 clonotypes in common. It was the non-shared clonotypes that had lower generation probabilities than clonotypes shared by all four donors.

In replicate PCRs of sorted subsets, 150 to 200 ng DNA, approximately 32,000 T cell genomes, was used. The assay was immunoSEQ multiplex PCR, and TCRdb's table has in-frame clones only and misses some. The sample records about 2.3 million clones, more than 85% being singletons. The length of the CDR3 is 14 residues. Germline assignment: CDR1 MNHEY and CDR2 SMNVEV (reference sequence). V shed 5 bases, J shed 5 bases, and the junction held 7 bases outside the gene matches. As to this clone: Its antigen is unidentified.

The clonotype comes from a man aged 18 to 30 in good health. Some clones in this sample may be carry-over from other donors' samples. The sequenced sample was naive CD4+ T cells from PBMCs. Subset here: CD45RA+ positively selected. J is TRBJ2-7 and V is TRBV27, with TRBD2 matching 9 bases. The CDR3 is CASSPWTSVDEQYF. The DNA for the CDR3 is TGTGCCAGCAGTCCCTGGACTAGCGTCGACGAGCAGTACTTC.